Described below is a single TCR beta chain sequence and its context. At least ten counts were recorded for this clonotype. This receptor's antigen is unknown. Base qualities were left out, and no much larger clone turns up one base away. This record belongs to a study of blood T cells in healthy people across ages (dated by TCRdb to 2015 to 2017). Context from the whole study: Template switching captured roughly one uniquely barcoded TCR beta cDNA molecule per two T cells in model experiments. The study measured age-related changes in TCR beta repertoire diversity using deep sequencing normalized with unique cDNA molecular identifiers. Four age groups were formed from the donors: young (average about 16 years), middle-aged (around 37), aged (approximately 60) and long-lived (approximately 80). To avoid experimental bias, donors of different ages were distributed randomly across sequencing lanes. The study analyzed two additional independent replicas of 1 million unique cDNA reads from the same blood draw for two donors, one aged 18 to 30 and one aged 80 or older. Results the study describes overall, beyond this receptor: Bulk unsorted PBMC profiling prevented conclusive comparison of naive and antigen-experienced compartments. Observed TCR beta diversity per million T cells fell roughly linearly with age, and a significant reduction was already apparent by age around 40. The percentage of naive T cells measured by flow cytometry correlated strongly with observed TCR beta diversity. The long-lived group showed more naive CD4+ T cells, fewer expanded clones and increased TCR diversity than the aged group, suggesting age selection. Because donor CMV infection status was unknown, age-related changes in expanded clonotypes were potentially confounded. Total diversity estimates from one million sequenced T cells were considered lower bounds and underestimates.

Trimming takes 4 bases off V and 4 bases off J; junction bases not matched to a gene: 6. The CDR3 sequence holds 14 residues, the cysteine and phenylalanine included. Only the CDR3 portion is preserved as DNA: 42 bases, with reading frame beginning at the first base. Looking up the germline V gene (reference sequence) yields CDR1 DFQATT and CDR2 SNEGSKA. Library preparation was by 5' RACE. The run used an Illumina HiSeq 2500. A second about 7 to 11 cycle PCR used a sample-barcoded 5' primer and a J-beta primer mix. A template-switch 5' adaptor carrying 12 random nucleotides introduced a unique molecular identifier onto each TCR beta cDNA molecule. Each sample yielded at least 3 million CDR3-containing paired-end reads. First-strand cDNA was synthesized from all RNA with the Mint cDNA synthesis kit, primed by a TRBC-specific oligonucleotide. All cDNA was treated with uracil-DNA glycosylase and then went through a first 18-cycle PCR with the universal primers M1SS and BC2_uni_R. Per the authors' processing: Normalization of each sample was performed by random selection of 1 million high-quality reads, each carrying a distinct molecular identifier. Reads sharing molecular identifiers were discarded rather than binned into consensus sequences. MiTCR, set to a Q25 quality threshold and the strictest error-elimination algorithm, was used for CDR3 identification, clonotype clustering and error correction. Lower-bound total TCR beta diversity was estimated with a nonparametric unseen species model using Euler transformation. Using fastp at Q25 and MiXCR, TCRdb reprocessed the public reads and kept productive beta chains. A single entry per CDR3 protein holds the most common genes and DNA from its merged rows. The V and J calls were not made by the authors but by TCRdb's processing. This sample lists 1.5 million to 2 million distinct CDR3 sequences; roughly 30% were detected once. 7% to 9% of the sample comes from the top ten.

Systemically healthy Caucasian individuals from Russia, approximately 39 in total and aged roughly 6 to 100 years, were included as donors. Around 9.7 milliliters of peripheral blood were collected from each donor into EDTA-treated Vacutainer tubes. PBMCs were isolated by Ficoll-Paque density-gradient centrifugation, with at least 6 million obtained per sample. Trizol reagent was used to extract total RNA from the PBMCs, yielding at least 6 micrograms per sample. Naive CD45RAhigh/CD27high T cell percentages were measured by flow cytometry on a PBMC aliquot from every donor. The receptor's source is a woman aged 25 to 39 in good health. Recombination linked TRBV20-1 to TRBJ2-7; 11 bases in between match TRBD1. The sequenced sample was blood. The DNA sequence is given as TGCAGTGCTAACACCGGGACAGGGGGGTACGAGCAGTACTTC. The encoded protein is CSANTGTGGYEQYF.